This TCR beta chain was obtained from a study of T cell repertoires in cytomegalovirus infection (dated by TCRdb to between 2018 and 2021). Regarding the research as a whole: Recently identified HLA-C-restricted CMV epitopes, whose presentation resists viral immunomodulation, were targeted by peptide stimulations together with well-studied HLA-B-restricted epitopes. The HLA type of each donor mattered for the analysis, because public TCR beta signatures pointed to carriage of CMV infection along with the matching HLA type. Findings and caveats that apply to the study as a whole: The ex vivo response was dominated by HLA-C-restricted CMV-specific TCR beta clonotypes, which also provided the single most frequent clonotype in two of eight donors. In both this cohort and an independent 352-donor cohort, the cumulative frequency of public TCR beta family members distinguished carriers of CMV infection plus the relevant HLA type.

Instrument used: Illumina HiSeq 1500. Starting from the raw public reads, TCRdb applied fastp trimming at Q25, assembled clones with MiXCR and retained in-frame beta chains. CDR3 protein duplicates are merged, each entry listing the most common genes and DNA. In this sample the table shows approximately 25,000 distinct CDR3 sequences, under 20% of which occur a single time. 65% to 85% of the sample lies in the top ten. As concerns this clonotype: Its recognized antigen is unknown. No quality values exist for individual bases; no much larger clone is one base distant.

Including cysteine and phenylalanine, the CDR3 has 13 amino acids. The kept DNA is CDR3 alone, 39 bases in frame from the first base. According to the germline V gene, CDR1 reads SGDLS and CDR2 reads YYNGEE. Trimming removed 0 bases from V and 8 bases from J, leaving 11 bases between the germline ends. Interpreted using the paper, the treatment or condition label stands for: in vitro stimulation with specific CMV peptide epitopes to enrich CMV-specific T cells. This sequence was found in a human donor in good health (CMV status not recorded). Some clones in this sample may be carry-over from other donors' samples. Sequencing was performed on CD8+ T cells from cultured PBMCs, taken from culture after CMV antigen stimulation. In this chain, TRBV9 is recombined with TRBJ1-1, with TRBD1 perhaps the D gene, on 5 matching bases. The CDR3 here reads CASSVGGGPEAFF. The DNA sequence follows: TGTGCCAGCAGCGTAGGGGGGGGACCGGAAGCTTTCTTT.